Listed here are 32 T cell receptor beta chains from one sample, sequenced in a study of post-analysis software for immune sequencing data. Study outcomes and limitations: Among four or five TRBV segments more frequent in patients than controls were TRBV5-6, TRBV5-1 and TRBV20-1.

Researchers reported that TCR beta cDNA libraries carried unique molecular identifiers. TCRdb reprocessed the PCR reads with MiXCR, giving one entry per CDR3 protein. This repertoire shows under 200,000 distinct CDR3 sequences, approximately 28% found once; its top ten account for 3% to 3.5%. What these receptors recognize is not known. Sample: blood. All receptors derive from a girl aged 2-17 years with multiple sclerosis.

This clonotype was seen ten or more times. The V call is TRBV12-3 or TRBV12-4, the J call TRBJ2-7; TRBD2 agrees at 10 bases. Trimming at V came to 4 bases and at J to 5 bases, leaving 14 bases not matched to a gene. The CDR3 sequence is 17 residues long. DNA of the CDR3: TGTGCCAGCAGTTCATCGGCCGGCGGAGCGGGAGGGAACGAGCAGTACTTC. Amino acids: CASSSSAGGAGGNEQYF.

The CDR3 region has the DNA TGTGCCAGGGAACCGCAGGGTGCTAACTATGGCTACACCTTC. Encoded protein: CAREPQGANYGYTF. This chain connects TRBV19 to TRBJ1-2, with D maybe TRBD1 (5 bases). In germline, CDR1 is LNHDA, CDR2 SQIVND (reference sequence). Trimming left V 9 bases short and J 0 bases short, with 14 bases between. This CDR3 contains 14 residues.

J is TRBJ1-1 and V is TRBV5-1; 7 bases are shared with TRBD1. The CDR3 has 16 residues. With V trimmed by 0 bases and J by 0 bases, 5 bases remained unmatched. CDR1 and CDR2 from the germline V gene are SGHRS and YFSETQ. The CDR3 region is CASSLEGQFMNTEAFF. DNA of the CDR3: TGCGCCAGCAGCTTGGAGGGACAGTTCATGAACACTGAAGCTTTCTTT.

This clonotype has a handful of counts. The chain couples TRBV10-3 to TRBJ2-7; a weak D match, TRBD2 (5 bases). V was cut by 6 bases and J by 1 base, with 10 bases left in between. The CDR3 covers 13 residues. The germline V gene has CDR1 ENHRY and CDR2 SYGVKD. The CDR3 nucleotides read TGTGCCATCAGCTTATCGGGATCCTACGAGCAGTACTTC. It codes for CAISLSGSYEQYF.

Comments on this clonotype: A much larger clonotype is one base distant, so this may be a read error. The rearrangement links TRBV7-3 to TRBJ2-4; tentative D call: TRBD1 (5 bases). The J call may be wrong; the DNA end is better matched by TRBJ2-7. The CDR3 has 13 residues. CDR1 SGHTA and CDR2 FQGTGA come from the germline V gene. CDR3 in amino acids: CASSRSRENEQYF. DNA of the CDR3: TGTGCCAGCAGTAGGAGCAGGGAAAACGAGCAGTACTTC.

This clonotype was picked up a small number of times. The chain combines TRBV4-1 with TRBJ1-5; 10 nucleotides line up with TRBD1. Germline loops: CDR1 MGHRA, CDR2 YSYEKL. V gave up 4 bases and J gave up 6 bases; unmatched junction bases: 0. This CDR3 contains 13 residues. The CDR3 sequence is CASSRQGAQPQHF. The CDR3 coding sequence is TGCGCCAGCAGCCGACAGGGGGCTCAGCCCCAGCATTTT.

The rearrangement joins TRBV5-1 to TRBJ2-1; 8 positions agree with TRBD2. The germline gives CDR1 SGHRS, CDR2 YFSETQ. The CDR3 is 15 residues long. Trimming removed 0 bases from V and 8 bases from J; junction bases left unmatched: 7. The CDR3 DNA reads TGCGCCAGCAGCTTGGAAAGCGGGAGTATCTATGAGCAGTTCTTC. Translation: CASSLESGSIYEQFF.

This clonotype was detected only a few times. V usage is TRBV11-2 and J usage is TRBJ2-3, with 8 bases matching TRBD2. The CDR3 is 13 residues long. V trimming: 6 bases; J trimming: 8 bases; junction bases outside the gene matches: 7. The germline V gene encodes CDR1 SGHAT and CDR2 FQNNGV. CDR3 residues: CASSPGGLGTQYF. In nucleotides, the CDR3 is TGTGCCAGCAGTCCGGGGGGGCTGGGTACGCAGTATTTT.

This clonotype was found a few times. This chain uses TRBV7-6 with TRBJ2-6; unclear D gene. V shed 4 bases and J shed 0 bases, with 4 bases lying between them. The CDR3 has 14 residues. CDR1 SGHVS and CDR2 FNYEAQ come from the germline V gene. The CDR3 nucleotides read TGTGCCAGCAGCTCAAACTCTGGGGCCAACGTCCTGACTTTC. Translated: CASSSNSGANVLTF. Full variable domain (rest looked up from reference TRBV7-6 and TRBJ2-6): GAGVSQSPRYKVTKRGQDVALRCDPISGHVSLYWYRQALGQGPEFLTYFNYEAQQDKSGLPNDRFSAERPEGSISTLTIQRTEQRDSAMYRCASSSNSGANVLTFGAGSRLTVL.

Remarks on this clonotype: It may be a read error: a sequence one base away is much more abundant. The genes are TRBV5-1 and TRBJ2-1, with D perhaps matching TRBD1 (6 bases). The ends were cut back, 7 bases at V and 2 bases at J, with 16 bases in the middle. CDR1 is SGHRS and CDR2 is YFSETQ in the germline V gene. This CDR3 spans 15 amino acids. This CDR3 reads CASGRAAGAYNEQFF. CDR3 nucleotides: TGCGCCAGCGGCCGAGCGGCAGGGGCCTACAATGAGCAGTTCTTC. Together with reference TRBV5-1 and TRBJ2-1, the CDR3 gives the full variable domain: KAGVTQTPRYLIKTRGQQVTLSCSPISGHRSVSWYQQTPGQGLQFLFEYFSETQRNKGNFPGRFSGRQFSNSRSEMNVSTLELGDSALYLCASGRAAGAYNEQFFGPGTRLTVL.

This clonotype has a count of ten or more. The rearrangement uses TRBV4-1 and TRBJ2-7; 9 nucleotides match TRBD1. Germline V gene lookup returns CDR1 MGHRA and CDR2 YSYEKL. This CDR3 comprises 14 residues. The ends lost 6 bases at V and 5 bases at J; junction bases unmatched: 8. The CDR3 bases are TGCGCCAGCAGTCGTTCCGGGACAGGGAACGAGCAGTACTTC. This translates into CASSRSGTGNEQYF.

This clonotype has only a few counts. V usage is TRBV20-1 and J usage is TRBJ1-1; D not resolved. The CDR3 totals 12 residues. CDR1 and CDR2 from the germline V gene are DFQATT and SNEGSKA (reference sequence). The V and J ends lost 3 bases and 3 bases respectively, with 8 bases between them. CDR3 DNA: TGCAGTGCTAGGACGGTATACACTGAAGCTTTCTTT. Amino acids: CSARTVYTEAFF.

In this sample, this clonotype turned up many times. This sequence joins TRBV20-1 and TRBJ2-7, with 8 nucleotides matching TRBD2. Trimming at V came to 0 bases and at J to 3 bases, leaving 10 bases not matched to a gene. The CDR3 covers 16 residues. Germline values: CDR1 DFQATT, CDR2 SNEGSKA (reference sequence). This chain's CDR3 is CSARDRQAGAFYEQYF. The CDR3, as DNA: TGCAGTGCTAGAGATCGGCAAGCGGGAGCCTTCTACGAGCAGTACTTC.

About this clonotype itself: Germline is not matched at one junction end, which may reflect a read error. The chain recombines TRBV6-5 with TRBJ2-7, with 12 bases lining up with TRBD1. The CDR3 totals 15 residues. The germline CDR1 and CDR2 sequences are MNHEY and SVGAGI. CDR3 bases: TGTGCCAGCAGCCAACCCGGGACAGGGGGCGACGAGCGGTACTTC. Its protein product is CASSQPGTGGDERYF.

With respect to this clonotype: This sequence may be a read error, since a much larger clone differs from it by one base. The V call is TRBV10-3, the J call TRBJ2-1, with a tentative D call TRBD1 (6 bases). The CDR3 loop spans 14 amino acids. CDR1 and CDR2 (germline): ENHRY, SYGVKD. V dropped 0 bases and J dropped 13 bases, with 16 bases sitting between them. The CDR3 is CAISESTGTETQFF. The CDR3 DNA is TGTGCCATCAGTGAGTCAACAGGGACGGAGACCCAGTTCTTC.

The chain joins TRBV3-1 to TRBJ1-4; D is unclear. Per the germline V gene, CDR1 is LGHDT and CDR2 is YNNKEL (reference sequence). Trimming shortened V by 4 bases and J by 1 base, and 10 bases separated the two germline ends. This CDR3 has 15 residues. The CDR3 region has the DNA TGTGCCAGCAGCCTTGGGGTTCAAACTAATGAAAAACTGTTTTTT. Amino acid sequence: CASSLGVQTNEKLFF.

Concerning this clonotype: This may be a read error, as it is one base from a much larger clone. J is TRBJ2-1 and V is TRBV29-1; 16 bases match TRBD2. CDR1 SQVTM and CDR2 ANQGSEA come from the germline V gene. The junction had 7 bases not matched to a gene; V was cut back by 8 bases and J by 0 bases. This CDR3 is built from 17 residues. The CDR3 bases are TGCAGCTATTGGGGACTAGCGGGGGGGGACTCCTACAATGAGCAGTTCTTC. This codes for CSYWGLAGGDSYNEQFF.

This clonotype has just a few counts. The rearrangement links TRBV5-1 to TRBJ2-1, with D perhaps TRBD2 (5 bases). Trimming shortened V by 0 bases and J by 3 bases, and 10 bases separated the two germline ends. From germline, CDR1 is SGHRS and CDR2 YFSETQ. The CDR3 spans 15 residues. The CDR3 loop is CASSLGGARYNEQFF. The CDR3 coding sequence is TGCGCCAGCAGCTTGGGGGGAGCGCGCTACAATGAGCAGTTCTTC.

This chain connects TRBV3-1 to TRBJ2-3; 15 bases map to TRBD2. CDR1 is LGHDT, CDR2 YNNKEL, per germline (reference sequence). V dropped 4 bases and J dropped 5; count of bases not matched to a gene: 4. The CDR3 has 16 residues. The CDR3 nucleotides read TGTGCCAGCAGCCCTGGACTAGCGGGGGGGCAAGATACGCAGTATTTT. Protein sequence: CASSPGLAGGQDTQYF.

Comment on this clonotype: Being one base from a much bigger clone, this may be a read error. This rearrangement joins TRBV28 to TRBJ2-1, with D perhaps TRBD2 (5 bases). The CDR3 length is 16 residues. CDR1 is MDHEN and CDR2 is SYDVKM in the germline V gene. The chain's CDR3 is CASSSQRIHSYNEPFF. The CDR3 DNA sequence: TGTGCCAGCAGCTCCCAGCGGATACACTCCTACAATGAGCCGTTCTTC.

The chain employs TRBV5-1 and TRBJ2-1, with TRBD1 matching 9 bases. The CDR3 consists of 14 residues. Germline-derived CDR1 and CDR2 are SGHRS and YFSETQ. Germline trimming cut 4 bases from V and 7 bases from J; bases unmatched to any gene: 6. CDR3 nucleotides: TGCGCCAGCAGCCCCGACAGGGGGAGGAATGAGCAGTTCTTC. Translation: CASSPDRGRNEQFF.

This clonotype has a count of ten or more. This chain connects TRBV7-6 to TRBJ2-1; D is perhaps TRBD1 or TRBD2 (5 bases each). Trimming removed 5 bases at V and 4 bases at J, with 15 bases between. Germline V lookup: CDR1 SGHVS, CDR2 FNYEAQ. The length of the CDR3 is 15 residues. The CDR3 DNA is TGTGCCAGCAGCCGCCGGGACGGACCTTACAATGAGCAGTTCTTC. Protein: CASSRRDGPYNEQFF.

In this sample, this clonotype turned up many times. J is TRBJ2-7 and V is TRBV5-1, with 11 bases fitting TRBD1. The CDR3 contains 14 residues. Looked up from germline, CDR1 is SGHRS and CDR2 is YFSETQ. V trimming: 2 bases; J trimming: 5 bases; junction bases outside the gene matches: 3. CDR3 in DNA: TGCGCCAGCAGCTTCTCGGGACAGGGGGACGAGCAGTACTTC. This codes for CASSFSGQGDEQYF.

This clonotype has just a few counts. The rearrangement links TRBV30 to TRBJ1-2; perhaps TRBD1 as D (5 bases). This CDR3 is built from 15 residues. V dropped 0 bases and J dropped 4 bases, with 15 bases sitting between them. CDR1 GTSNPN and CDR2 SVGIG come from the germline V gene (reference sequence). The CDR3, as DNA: TGTGCCTGGAGTGTCCCGGGGCGGGGAGGCTATGGCTACACCTTC. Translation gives CAWSVPGRGGYGYTF.

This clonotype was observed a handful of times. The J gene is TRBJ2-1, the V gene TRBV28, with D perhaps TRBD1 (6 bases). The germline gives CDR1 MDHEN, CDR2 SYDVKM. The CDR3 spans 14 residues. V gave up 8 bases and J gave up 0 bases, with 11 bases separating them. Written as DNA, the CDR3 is TGTGCCAGCGCGCGCAGGGGCTCCTACAATGAGCAGTTCTTC. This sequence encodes CASARRGSYNEQFF.

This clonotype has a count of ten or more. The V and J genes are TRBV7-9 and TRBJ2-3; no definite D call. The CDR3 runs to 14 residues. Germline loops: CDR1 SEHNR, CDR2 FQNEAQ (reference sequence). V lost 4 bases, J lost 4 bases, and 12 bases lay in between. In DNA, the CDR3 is TGTGCCAGCAGCTCCCAGGAAAGTTCAGATACGCAGTATTTT. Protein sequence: CASSSQESSDTQYF.

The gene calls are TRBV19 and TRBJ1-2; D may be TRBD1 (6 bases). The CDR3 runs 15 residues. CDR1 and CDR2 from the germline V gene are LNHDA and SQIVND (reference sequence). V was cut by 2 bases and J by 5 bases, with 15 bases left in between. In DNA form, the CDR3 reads TGTGCCAGTAGTATAAGCGGGGGGGCAGCATATGGCTACACCTTC. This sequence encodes CASSISGGAAYGYTF.

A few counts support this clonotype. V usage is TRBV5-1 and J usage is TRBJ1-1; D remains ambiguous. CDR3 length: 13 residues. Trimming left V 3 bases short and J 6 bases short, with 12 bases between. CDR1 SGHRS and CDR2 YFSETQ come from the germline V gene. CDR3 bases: TGCGCCAGCAGCTCCGACGCAGGCCCTGAAGCTTTCTTT. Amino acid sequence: CASSSDAGPEAFF.

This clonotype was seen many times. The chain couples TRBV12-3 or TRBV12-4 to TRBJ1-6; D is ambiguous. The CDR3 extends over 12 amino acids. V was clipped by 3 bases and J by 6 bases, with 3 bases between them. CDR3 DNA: TGTGCCAGCAGTTTTTCTAATTCACCCCTCCACTTT. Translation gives CASSFSNSPLHF.

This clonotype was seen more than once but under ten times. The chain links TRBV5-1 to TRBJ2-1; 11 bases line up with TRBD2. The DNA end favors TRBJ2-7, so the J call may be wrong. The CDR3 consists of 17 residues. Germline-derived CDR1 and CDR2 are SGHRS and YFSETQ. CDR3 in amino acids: CASRPTSGRFSYNEQYF. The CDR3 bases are TGCGCCAGCAGACCAACTAGCGGGAGATTCTCCTACAATGAGCAGTACTTC.

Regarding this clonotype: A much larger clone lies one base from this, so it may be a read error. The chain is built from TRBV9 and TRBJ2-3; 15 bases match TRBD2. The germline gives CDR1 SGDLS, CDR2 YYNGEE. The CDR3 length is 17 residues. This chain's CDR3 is CANSRGTSGGLTDTQYF. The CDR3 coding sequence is TGTGCCAACAGCAGAGGGACTAGCGGGGGGCTCACAGATACGCAGTATTTT.

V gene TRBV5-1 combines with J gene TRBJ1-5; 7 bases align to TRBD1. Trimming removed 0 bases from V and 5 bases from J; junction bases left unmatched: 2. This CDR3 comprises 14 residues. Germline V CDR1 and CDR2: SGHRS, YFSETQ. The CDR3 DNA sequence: TGCGCCAGCAGCTTGGACACAGGGGATCAGCCCCAGCATTTT. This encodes CASSLDTGDQPQHF.